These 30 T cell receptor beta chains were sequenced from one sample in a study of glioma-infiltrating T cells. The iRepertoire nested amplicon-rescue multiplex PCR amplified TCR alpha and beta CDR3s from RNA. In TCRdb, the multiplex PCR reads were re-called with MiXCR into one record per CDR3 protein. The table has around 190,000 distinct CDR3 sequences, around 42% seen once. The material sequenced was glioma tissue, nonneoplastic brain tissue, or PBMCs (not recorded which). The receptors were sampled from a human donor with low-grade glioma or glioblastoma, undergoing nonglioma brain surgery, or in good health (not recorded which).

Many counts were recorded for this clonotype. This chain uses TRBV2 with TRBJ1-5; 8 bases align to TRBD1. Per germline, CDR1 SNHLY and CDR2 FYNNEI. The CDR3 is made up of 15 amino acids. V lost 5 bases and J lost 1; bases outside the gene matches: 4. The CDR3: CASSPDRGSNQPQHF. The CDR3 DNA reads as TGTGCCAGCAGTCCAGACAGGGGAAGCAATCAGCCCCAGCATTTT.

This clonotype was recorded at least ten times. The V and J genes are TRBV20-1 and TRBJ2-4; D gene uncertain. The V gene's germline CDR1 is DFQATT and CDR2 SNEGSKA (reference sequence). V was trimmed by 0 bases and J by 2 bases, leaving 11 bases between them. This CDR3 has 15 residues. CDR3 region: CSARDPAEPKNIQYF. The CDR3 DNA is TGCAGTGCTAGAGACCCTGCGGAACCCAAAAACATTCAGTACTTC.

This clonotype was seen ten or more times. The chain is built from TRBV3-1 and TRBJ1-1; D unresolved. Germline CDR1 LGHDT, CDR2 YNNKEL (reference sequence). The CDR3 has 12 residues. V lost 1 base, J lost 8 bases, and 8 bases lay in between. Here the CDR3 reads CASSQVGEEAFF. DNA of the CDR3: TGTGCCAGCAGCCAAGTCGGGGAAGAAGCTTTCTTT.

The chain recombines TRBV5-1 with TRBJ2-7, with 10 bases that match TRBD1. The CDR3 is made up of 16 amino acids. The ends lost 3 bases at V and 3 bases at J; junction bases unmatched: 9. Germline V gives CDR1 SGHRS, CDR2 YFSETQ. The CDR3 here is CASSSSGQGGSYEQYF. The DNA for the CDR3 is TGCGCCAGCAGCTCGAGTGGACAGGGGGGTAGCTACGAGCAGTACTTC.

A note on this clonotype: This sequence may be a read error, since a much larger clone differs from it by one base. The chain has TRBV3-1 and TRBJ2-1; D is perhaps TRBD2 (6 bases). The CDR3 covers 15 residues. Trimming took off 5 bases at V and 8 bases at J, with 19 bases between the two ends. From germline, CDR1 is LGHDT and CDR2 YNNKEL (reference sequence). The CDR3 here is CASSTQYGGADEQFF. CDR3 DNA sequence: TGTGCCAGCAGCACCCAATACGGGGGAGCAGATGAGCAGTTCTTC.

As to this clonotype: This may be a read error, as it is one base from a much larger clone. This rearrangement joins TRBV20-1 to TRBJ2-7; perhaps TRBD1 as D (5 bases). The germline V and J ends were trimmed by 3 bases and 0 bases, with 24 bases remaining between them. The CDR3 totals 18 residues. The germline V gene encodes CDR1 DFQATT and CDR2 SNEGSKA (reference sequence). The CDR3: CSARGPPRQSRNSYEQYF. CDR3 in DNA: TGCAGTGCTAGGGGTCCCCCCCGACAGTCCAGAAACTCCTACGAGCAGTACTTC.

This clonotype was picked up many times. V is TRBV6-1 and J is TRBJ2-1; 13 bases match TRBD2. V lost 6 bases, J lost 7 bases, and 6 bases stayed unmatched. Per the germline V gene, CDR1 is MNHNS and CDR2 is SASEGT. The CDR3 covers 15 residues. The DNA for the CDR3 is TGTGCCAGCAGCCAAGGACTAGCGGGAGCAAATGAGCAGTTCTTC. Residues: CASSQGLAGANEQFF.

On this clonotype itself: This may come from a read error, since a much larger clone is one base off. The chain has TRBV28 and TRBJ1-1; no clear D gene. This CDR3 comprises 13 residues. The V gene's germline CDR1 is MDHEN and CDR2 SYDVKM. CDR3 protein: CASSFSGGTEGFF. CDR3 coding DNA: TGTGCCAGCAGTTTTTCTGGTGGCACTGAAGGTTTCTTT.

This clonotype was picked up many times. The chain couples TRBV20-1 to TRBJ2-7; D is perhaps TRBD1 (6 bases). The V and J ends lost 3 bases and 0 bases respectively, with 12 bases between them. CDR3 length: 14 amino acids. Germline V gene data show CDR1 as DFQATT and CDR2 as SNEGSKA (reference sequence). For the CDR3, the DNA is TGCAGTGCTAGGTCAAGGGGGACCTCCTACGAGCAGTACTTC. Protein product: CSARSRGTSYEQYF.

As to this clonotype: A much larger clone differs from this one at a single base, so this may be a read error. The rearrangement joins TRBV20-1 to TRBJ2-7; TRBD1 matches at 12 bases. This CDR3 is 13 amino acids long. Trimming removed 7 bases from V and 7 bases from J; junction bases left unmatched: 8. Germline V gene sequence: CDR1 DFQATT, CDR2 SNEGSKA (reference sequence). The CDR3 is CSVPGQGANEQYF. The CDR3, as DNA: TGCAGTGTCCCGGGACAGGGGGCGAATGAGCAGTACTTC.

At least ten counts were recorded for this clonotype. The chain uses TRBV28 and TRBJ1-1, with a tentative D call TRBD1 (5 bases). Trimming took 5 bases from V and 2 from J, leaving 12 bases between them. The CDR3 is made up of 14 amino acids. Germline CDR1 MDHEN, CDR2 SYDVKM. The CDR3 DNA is TGTGCCAGCAGTAGAGCAGGGAGTAACACTGAAGCTTTCTTT. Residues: CASSRAGSNTEAFF.

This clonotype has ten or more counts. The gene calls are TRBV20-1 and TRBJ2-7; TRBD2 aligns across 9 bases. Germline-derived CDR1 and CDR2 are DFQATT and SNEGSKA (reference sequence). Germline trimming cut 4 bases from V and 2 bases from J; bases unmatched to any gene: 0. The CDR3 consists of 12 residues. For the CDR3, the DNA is TGCAGTGCTACTAGCGGGGCCTACGAGCAGTACTTC. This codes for CSATSGAYEQYF.

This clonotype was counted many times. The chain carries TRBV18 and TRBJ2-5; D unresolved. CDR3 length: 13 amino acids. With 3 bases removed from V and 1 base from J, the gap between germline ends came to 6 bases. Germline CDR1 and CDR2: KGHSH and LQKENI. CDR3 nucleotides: TGTGCCAGCTCACCGGCGGCCCAAGAGACCCAGTACTTC. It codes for CASSPAAQETQYF.

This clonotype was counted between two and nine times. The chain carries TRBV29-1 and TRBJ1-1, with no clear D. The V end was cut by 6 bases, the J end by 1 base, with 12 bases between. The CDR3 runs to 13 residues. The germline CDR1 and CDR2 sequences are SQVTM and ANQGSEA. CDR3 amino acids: CSVAREGNTEAFF. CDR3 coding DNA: TGCAGCGTGGCACGAGAGGGGAACACTGAAGCTTTCTTT.

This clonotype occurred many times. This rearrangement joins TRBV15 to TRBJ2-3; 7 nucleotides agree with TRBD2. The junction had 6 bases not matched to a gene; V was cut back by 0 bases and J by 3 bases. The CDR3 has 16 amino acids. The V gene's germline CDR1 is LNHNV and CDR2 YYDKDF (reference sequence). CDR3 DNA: TGTGCCACCAGCAGAGATCTGGGGAGGGATACAGATACGCAGTATTTT. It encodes CATSRDLGRDTDTQYF.

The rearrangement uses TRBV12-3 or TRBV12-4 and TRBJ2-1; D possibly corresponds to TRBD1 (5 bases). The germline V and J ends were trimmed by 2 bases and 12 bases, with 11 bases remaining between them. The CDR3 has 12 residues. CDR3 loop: CASSLLGQGQFF. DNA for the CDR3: TGTGCCAGCAGTTTATTAGGGCAGGGGCAGTTCTTC.

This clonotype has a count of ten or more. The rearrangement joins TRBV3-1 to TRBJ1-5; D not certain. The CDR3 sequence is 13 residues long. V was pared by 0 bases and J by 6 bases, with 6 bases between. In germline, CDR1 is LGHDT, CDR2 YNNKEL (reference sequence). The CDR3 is CASSQEMGQPQHF. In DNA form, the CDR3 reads TGTGCCAGCAGCCAAGAAATGGGTCAGCCCCAGCATTTT.

The CDR3 DNA reads TGTGCCATCAGGGACAGGGTCTCCGGAAACACCATATATTTT. Its protein is CAIRDRVSGNTIYF. J is TRBJ1-3 and V is TRBV10-3, with 8 nucleotides matching TRBD1. Germline V CDR1 and CDR2: ENHRY, SYGVKD. The CDR3 is 14 amino acids. The junction had 5 bases not matched to a gene; V was cut back by 6 bases and J by 4 bases.

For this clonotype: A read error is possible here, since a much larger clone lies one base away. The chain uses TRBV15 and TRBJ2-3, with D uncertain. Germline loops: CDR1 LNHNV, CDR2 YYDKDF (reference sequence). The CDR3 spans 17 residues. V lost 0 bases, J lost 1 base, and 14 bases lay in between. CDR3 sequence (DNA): TGTGCCACCAGCAGAGATCGCATAGTAGTCCGCACAGATACGCAGTATTTT. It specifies CATSRDRIVVRTDTQYF.

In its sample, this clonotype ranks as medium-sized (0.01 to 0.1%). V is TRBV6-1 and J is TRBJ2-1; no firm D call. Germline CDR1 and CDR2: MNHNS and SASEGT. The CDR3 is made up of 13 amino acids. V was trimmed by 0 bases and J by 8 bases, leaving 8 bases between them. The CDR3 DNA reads TGTGCCAGCAGTGAAGCGTGGTCCTATGAGCAGTTCTTC. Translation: CASSEAWSYEQFF.

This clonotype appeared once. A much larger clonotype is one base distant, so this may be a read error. CDR3 loop: CASVQGGGKLFF. CDR3 sequence (DNA): TGTGCCAGCGTACAGGGAGGGGGAAAACTGTTTTTT. The J gene is TRBJ1-4, the V gene TRBV6-6; maybe TRBD1 (6 bases). Looked up from germline, CDR1 is MNHNY and CDR2 is SVGAGI (reference sequence). V gave up 8 bases and J gave up 10 bases, with 14 bases separating them. This CDR3 is built from 12 residues.

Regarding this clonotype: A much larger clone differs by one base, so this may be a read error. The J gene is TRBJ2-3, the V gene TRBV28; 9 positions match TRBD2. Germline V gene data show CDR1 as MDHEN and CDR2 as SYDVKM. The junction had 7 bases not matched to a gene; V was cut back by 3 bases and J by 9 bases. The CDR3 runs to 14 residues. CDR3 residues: CASSFISGRQTQYF. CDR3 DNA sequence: TGTGCCAGCAGTTTCATCAGCGGGAGGCAAACGCAGTATTTT.

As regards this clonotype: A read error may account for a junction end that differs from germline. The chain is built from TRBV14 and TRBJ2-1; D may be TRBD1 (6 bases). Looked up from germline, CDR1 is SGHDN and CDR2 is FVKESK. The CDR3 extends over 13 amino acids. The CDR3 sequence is CASSKDQQGWEFF. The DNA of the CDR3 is TGTGCCAGCAGCAAAGATCAGCAGGGGTGGGAGTTCTTC.

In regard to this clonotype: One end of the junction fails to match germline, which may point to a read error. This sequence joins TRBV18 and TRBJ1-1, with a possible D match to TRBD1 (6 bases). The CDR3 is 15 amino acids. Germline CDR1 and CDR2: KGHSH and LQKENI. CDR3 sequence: CASSPSRGRNTGAFF. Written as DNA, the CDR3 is TGTGCCAGCTCACCTTCTCGGGGGCGGAACACTGGAGCTTTCTTT.

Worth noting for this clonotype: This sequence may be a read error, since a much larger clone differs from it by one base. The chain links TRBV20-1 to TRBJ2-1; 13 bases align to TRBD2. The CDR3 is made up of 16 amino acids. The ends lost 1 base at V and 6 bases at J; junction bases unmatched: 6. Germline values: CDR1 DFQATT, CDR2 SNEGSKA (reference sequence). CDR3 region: CSARATSGRTSNEQFF. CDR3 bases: TGCAGTGCTAGAGCGACTAGCGGGAGGACTAGCAATGAGCAGTTCTTC.

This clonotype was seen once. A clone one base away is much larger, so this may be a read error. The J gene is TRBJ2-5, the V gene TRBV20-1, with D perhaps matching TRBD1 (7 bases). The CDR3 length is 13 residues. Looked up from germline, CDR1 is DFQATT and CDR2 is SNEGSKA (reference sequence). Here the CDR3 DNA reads TGCAGTGCTAGGGTCGCGGGACAGACGACCCATTACTTC. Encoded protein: CSARVAGQTTHYF.

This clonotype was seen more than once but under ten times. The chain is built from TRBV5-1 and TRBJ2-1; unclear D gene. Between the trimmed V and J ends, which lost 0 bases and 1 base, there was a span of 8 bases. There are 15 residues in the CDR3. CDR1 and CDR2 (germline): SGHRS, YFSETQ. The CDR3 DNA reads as TGCGCCAGCAGCTTGGGGCAGCAGTCCTACAATGAGCAGTTCTTC. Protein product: CASSLGQQSYNEQFF.

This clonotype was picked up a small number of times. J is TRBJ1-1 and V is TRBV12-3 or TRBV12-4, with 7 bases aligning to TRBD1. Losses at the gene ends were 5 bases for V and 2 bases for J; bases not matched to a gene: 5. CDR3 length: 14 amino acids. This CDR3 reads CASSVGGLNTEAFF. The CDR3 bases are TGTGCCAGCAGTGTAGGGGGCCTAAACACTGAAGCTTTCTTT.

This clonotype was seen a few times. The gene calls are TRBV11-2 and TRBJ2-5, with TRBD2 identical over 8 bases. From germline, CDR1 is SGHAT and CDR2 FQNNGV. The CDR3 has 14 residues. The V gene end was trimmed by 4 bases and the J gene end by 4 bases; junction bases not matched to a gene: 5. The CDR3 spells CASSSHGGGETQYF. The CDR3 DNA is TGTGCCAGCAGCTCTCACGGGGGGGGAGAGACCCAGTACTTC. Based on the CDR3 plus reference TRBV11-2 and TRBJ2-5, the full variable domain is EAGVAQSPRYKIIEKRQSVAFWCNPISGHATLYWYQQILGQGPKLLIQFQNNGVVDDSQLPKDRFSAERLKGVDSTLKIQPAKLEDSAVYLCASSSHGGGETQYFGPGTRLLVL.

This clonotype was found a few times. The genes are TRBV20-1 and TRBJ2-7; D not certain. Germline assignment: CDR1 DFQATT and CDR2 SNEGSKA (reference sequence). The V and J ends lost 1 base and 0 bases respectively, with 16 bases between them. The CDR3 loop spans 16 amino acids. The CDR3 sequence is CSARGSIYGDSYEQYF. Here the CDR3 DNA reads TGCAGTGCTAGAGGGTCAATTTACGGTGACTCCTACGAGCAGTACTTC.